This T cell receptor (beta chain) came from a study of cytomegalovirus exposure and HLA in healthy donors. On this clone: Its antigen remains unknown.

Assay used: immunoSEQ multiplex PCR; TCRdb lists only in-frame clones, some missing. The sample has almost 75,000 clones; approximately 80% are singletons. Study-wide points: TCR beta chains numbering more than 150 were designated cytomegalovirus-associated. In the approximately 130 validation repertoires, a later analysis found that first-cohort TCR clusters tended to co-occur.

This CDR3 is 17 amino acids long. V is TRBV21-1 and J is TRBJ2-7; the D call TRBD1 from the table was never checked on the DNA. TRBV21-1 is a recognized pseudogene. This receptor was identified in a man aged 25-45 years in good health and CMV-seronegative. The specimen sequenced was PBMCs. The CDR3 reads CASSKVSVGDRVYEQYV. Written as DNA, the CDR3 is TGTGCCAGCAGCAAAGTGTCTGTTGGGGACAGGGTTTACGAGCAGTACGTC.